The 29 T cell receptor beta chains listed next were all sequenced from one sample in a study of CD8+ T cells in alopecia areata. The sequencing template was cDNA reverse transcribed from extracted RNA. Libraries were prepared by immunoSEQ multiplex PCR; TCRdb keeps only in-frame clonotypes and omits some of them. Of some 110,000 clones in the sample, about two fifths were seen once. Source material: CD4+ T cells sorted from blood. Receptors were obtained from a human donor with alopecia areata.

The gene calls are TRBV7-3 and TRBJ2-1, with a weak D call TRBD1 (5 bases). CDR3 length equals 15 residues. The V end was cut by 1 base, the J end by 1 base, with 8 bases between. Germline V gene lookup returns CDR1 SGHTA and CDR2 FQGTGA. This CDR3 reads CASSLRGSSYNEQFF. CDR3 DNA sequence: TGTGCCAGCAGCTTAAGGGGCAGTTCCTACAATGAGCAGTTCTTC.

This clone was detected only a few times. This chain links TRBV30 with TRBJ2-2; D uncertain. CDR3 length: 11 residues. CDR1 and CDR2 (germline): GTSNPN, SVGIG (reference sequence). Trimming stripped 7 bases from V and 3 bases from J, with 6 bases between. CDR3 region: CASRDTGELFF. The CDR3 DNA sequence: TGTGCCTCTCGGGACACCGGGGAGCTGTTTTTT. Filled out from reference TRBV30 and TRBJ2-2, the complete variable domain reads SQTIHQWPATLVQPVGSPLSLECTVEGTSNPNLYWYRQAAGRGLQLLFYSVGIGQISSEVPQNLSASRPQDRQFILSSKKLLLSDSGFYLCASRDTGELFFGEGSRLTVL.

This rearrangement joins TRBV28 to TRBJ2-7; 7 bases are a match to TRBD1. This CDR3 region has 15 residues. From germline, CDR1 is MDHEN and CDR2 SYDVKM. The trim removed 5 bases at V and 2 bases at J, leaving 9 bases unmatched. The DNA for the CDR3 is TGTGCCAGCAGTCCTCCTGACAGGGCCGCCTACGAGCAGTACTTC. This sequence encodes CASSPPDRAAYEQYF.

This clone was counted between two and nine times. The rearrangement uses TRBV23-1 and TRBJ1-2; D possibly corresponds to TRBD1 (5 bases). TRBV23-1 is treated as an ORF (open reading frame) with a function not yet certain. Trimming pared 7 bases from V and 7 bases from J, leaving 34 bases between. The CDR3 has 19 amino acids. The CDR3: CASIPWGTGHPGGLSGYTF. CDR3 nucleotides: TGCGCCAGCATACCCTGGGGGACCGGACACCCGGGGGGTCTCTCTGGCTACACCTTC.

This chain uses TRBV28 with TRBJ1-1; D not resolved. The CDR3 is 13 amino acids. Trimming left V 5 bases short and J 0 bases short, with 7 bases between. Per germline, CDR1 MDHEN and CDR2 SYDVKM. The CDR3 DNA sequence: TGTGCCAGCAGTCGGTTACTGAACACTGAAGCTTTCTTT. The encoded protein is CASSRLLNTEAFF.

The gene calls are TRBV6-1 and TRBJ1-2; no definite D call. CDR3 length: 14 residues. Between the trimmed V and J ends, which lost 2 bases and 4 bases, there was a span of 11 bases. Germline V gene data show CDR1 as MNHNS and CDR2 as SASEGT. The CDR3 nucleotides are TGTGCCAGCAGTGAACTGGGCCCGGGCTATGGCTACACCTTC. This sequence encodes CASSELGPGYGYTF.

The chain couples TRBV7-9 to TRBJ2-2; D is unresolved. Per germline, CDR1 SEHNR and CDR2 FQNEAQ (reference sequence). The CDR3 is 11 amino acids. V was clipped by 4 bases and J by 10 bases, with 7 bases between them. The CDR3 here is CASSYRQELFF. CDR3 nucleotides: TGTGCCAGCAGCTATAGACAGGAGCTGTTTTTT.

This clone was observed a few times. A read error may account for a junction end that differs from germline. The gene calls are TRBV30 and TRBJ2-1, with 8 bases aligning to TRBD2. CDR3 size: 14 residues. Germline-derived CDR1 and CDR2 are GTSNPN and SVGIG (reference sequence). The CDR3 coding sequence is TGTGCCTGGAGTGTACTTCATAGCGGGGCCCTGCGGGTCTTC. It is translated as CAWSVLHSGALRVF.

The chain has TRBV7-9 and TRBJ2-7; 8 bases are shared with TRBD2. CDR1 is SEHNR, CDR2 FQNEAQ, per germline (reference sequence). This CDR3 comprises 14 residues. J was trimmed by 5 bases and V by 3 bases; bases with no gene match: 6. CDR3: CASSLDGAGDEQYF. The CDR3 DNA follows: TGTGCCAGCAGCTTGGACGGAGCGGGAGACGAGCAGTACTTC.

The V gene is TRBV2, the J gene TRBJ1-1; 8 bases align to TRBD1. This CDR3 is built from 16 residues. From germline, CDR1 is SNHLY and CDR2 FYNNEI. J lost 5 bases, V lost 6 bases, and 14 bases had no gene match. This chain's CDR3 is CASRGEGQARGTEAFF. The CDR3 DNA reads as TGTGCCAGCAGGGGAGAGGGACAGGCCCGCGGGACTGAAGCTTTCTTT.

The chain's CDR3 is CASIFGGGRAAQYF. The CDR3 DNA sequence: TGTGCCAGCATCTTCGGTGGCGGGAGGGCCGCGCAGTATTTT. The chain links TRBV7-2 to TRBJ2-3, with 9 positions matching TRBD2. Germline CDR1 and CDR2: SGHTA and FQGNSA. V dropped 7 bases and J dropped 10; count of bases not matched to a gene: 12. The CDR3 extends over 14 amino acids.

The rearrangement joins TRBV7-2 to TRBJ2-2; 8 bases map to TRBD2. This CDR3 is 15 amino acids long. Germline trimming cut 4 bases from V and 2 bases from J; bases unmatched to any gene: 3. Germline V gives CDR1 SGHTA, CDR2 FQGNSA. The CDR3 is CASSSRTSNTGELFF. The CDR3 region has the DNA TGTGCCAGCAGCTCCCGGACTAGCAACACCGGGGAGCTGTTTTTT.

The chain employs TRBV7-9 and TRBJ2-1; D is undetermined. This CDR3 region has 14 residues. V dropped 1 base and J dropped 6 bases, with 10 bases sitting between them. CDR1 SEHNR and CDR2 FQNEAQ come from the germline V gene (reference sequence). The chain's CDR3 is CASSLVRGSNEQFF. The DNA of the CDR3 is TGTGCCAGCAGCTTAGTAAGAGGTAGCAATGAGCAGTTCTTC.

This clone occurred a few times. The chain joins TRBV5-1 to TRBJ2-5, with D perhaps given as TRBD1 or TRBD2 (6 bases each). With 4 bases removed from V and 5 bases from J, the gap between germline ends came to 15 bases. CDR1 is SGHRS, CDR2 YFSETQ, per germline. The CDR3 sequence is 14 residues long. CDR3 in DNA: TGCGCCAGCAGCCCTGGTGGGGGGCGCGAGACCCAGTACTTC. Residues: CASSPGGGRETQYF.

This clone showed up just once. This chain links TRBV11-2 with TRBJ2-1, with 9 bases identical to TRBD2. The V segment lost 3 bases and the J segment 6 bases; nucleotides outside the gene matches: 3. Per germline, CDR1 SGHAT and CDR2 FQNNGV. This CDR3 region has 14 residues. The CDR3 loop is CASSLGLAGNEQFF. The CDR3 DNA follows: TGTGCCAGCAGCTTGGGACTAGCAGGCAATGAGCAGTTCTTC.

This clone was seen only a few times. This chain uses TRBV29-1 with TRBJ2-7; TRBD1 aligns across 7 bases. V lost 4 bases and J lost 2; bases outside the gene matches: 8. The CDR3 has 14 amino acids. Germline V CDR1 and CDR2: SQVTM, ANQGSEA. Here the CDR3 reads CSVGGRGKTYEQYF. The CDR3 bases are TGCAGCGTTGGGGGCAGGGGGAAGACCTACGAGCAGTACTTC.

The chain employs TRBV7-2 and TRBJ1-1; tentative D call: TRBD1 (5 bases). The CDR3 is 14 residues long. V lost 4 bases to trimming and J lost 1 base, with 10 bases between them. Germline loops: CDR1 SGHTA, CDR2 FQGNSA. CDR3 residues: CASSYQTGNTEAFF. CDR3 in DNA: TGTGCCAGCAGCTATCAAACAGGGAACACTGAAGCTTTCTTT.

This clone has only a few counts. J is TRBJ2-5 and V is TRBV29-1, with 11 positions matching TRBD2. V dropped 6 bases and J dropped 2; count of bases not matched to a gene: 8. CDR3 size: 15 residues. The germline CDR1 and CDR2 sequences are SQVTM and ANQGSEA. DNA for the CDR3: TGCAGCGTCCGACGACTAGCGGGAAAACAAGAGACCCAGTACTTC. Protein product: CSVRRLAGKQETQYF.

CDR3 region: CSVEAAETYEQYF. The CDR3 DNA is TGCAGCGTTGAGGCTGCGGAAACCTACGAGCAGTACTTC. This rearrangement joins TRBV29-1 to TRBJ2-7; D gene ambiguous. V lost 3 bases and J 2 bases, leaving 11 bases between the germline ends. Germline V gene sequence: CDR1 SQVTM, CDR2 ANQGSEA. The CDR3 spans 13 residues.

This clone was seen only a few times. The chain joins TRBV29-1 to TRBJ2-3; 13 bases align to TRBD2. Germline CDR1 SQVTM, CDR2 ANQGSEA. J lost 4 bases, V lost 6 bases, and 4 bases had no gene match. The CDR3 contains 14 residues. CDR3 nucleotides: TGCAGCGTGGGGACTAGCGGGAACGCAGATACGCAGTATTTT. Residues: CSVGTSGNADTQYF.

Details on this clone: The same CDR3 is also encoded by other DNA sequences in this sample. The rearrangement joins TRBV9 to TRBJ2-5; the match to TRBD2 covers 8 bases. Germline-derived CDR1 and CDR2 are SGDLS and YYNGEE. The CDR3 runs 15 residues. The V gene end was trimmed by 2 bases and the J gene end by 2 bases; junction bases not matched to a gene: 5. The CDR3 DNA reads TGTGCCAGCAGCGTCGCGGGGGGCTTACAAGAGACCCAGTACTTC. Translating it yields CASSVAGGLQETQYF.

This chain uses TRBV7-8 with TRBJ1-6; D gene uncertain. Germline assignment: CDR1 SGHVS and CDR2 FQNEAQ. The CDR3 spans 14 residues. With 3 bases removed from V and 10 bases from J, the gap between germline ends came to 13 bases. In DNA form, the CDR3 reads TGTGCCAGCAGCTTCGGCCCCTTGGGGTCACCCCTCCACTTT. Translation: CASSFGPLGSPLHF.

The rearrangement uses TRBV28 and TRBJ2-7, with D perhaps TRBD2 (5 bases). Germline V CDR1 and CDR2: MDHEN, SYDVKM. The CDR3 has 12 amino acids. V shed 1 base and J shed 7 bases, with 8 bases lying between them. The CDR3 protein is CASSLSTGEQYF. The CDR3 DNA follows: TGTGCCAGCAGTTTATCCACGGGGGAGCAGTACTTC.

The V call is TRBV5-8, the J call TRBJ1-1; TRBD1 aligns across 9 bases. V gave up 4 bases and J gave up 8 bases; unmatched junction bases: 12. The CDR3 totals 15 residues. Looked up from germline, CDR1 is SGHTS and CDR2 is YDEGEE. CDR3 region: CASSLKGTGRREAFF. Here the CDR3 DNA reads TGTGCCAGCAGCCTGAAGGGGACAGGGCGCCGCGAAGCTTTCTTT.

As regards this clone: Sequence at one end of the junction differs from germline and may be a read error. Written as DNA, the CDR3 is TGCAGCGTTGAAGGGGGACAGGCGAGCTCCTACGGGCAGTACTTC. This sequence encodes CSVEGGQASSYGQYF. The V and J genes are TRBV29-1 and TRBJ2-7, with TRBD1 identical over 8 bases. This CDR3 region has 15 residues. Germline values: CDR1 SQVTM, CDR2 ANQGSEA.

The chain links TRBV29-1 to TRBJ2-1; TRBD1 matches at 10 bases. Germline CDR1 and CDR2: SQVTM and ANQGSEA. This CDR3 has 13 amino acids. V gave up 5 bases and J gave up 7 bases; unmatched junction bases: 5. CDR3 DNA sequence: TGCAGCGTTCCGGGACAGGGGAATAATGAGCAGTTCTTC. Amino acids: CSVPGQGNNEQFF.

CDR3 coding DNA: TGCAGCGTTGACTCGGGCGGCTACACCTTC. It specifies CSVDSGGYTF. The gene calls are TRBV29-1 and TRBJ1-2; D gene ambiguous. Trimming took off 3 bases at V and 8 bases at J, with 7 bases between the two ends. CDR1 is SQVTM and CDR2 is ANQGSEA in the germline V gene. This CDR3 is 10 amino acids long.

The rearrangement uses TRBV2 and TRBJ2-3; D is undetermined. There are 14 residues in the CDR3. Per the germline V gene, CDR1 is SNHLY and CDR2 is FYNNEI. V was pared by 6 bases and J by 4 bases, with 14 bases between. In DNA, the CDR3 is TGTGCCAGCAGGTCTCTCGGTGGGTCAGATACGCAGTATTTT. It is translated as CASRSLGGSDTQYF.

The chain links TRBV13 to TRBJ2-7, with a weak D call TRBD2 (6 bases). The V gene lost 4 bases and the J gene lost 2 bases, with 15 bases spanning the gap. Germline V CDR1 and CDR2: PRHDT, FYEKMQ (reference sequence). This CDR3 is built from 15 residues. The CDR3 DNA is TGTGCCAGCAGCTCGCGGGACGGCAGAACCTACGAGCAGTACTTC. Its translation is CASSSRDGRTYEQYF.